The present entry profiles one T cell receptor beta chain with its context. The antigen is undetermined. CDR1 and CDR2 (germline): GTSNPN, SVGIG (reference sequence). V lost 1 base and J lost 5; bases outside the gene matches: 12. The CDR3 contains 16 residues. The sample comes from a study of regulatory T cells. The PCR used 52 TRBV and 13 TRBJ primers. The assay was immunoSEQ multiplex PCR, and TCRdb's table has in-frame clones only and misses some. Altogether about 17,000 clones are present, roughly nine tenths being singletons, with the ten largest covering approximately 30%. A couple of CD3G-deficient patients had more severe autoimmunity; all had some. Patients aged 2 to 39 years had fewer naive and more memory CD4+ and CD8+ T cells. General study findings and limits: Control CD8+ cells showed a nonsignificant trend toward higher Shannon entropy than patient CD8+ cells. Regulatory T cells showed the strongest V-J pair restriction and V/J gene skewing among patient repertoires.

The specimen was CD8+ T cells sorted from blood. The sequence was collected from a person aged 18-30 years with CD3G deficiency. The genes are TRBV30 and TRBJ2-5; 8 bases agree with TRBD2. The CDR3 protein is CAWSGLERGPGETQYF. In DNA form, the CDR3 reads TGTGCCTGGAGTGGATTAGAGCGGGGGCCGGGGGAGACCCAGTACTTC.